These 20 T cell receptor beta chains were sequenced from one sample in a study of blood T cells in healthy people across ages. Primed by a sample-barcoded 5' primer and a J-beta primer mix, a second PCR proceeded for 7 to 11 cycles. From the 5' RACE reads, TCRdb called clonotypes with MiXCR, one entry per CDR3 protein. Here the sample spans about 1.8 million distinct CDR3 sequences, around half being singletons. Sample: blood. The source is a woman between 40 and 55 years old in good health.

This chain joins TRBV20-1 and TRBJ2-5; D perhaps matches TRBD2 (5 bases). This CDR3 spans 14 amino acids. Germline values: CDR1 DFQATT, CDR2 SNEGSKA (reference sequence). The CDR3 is CTVAWPGYQETQYF. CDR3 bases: TGCACCGTCGCATGGCCGGGGTACCAAGAGACCCAGTACTTC.

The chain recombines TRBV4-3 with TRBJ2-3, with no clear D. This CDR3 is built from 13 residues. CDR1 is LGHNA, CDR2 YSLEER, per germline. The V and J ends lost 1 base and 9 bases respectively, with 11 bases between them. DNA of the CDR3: TGCGCCAGCAGCCAAGTCGGTGGCCCGACGCAGTATTTT. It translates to CASSQVGGPTQYF.

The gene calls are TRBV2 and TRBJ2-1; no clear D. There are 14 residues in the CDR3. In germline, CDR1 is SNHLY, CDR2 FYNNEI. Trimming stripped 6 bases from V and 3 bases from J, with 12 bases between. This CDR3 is CASRAATNYNEQFF. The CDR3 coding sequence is TGTGCCAGCAGGGCCGCGACAAACTACAATGAGCAGTTCTTC.

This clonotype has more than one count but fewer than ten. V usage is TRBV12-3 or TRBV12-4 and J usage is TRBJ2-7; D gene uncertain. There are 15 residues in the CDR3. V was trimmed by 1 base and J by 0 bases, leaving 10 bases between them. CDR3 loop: CASSLGRSSSYEQYF. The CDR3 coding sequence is TGTGCCAGCAGTTTAGGCCGTTCGAGCTCCTACGAGCAGTACTTC.

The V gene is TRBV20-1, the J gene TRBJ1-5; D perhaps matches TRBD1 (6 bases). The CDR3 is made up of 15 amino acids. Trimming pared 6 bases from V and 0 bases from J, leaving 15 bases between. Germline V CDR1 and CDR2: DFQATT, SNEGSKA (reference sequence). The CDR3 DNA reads TGCAGTGCCCGGTGGGGGGCCTATAGCAATCAGCCCCAGCATTTT. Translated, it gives CSARWGAYSNQPQHF.

The CDR3 nucleotides are TGTGCCAGCAGCGAGGACGGAGGCTCCTACAATGAGCAGTTCTTC. This translates into CASSEDGGSYNEQFF. This chain uses TRBV9 with TRBJ2-1, with D perhaps matching TRBD2 (5 bases). V was trimmed by 3 bases and J by 0 bases, leaving 10 bases between them. The CDR3 length is 15 residues. The germline CDR1 and CDR2 sequences are SGDLS and YYNGEE.

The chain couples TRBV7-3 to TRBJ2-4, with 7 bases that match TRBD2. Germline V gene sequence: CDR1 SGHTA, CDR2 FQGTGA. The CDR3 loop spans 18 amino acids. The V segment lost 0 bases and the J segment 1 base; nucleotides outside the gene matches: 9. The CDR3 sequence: CASSLTLGGKPAKNIQYF. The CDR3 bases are TGTGCCAGCAGCTTAACGTTGGGAGGGAAGCCTGCCAAAAACATTCAGTACTTC.

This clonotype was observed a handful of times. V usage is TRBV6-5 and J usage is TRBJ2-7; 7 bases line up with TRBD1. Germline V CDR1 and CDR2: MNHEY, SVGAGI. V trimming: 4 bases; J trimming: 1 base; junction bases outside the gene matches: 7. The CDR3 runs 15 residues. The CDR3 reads CASSFYPGQSYEQYF. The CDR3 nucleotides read TGTGCCAGCAGTTTCTATCCGGGACAGTCCTACGAGCAGTACTTC.

The CDR3 nucleotides read TGTGCCAGCAGCGCAGGGGGCGCCGGGGATTCACCCCTCCACTTT. Its protein product is CASSAGGAGDSPLHF. The chain recombines TRBV9 with TRBJ1-6, with 8 positions matching TRBD1. The V gene's germline CDR1 is SGDLS and CDR2 YYNGEE. The J segment lost 8 bases and the V segment lost 3 bases, leaving 7 bases of the junction unmatched. The CDR3 has 15 residues.

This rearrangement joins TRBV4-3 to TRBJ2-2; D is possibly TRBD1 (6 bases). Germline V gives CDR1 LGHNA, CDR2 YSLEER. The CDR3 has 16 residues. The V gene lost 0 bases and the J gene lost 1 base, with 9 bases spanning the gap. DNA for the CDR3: TGCGCCAGCAGCCAAGATTCCAGGGGGAACACCGGGGAGCTGTTTTTT. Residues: CASSQDSRGNTGELFF.

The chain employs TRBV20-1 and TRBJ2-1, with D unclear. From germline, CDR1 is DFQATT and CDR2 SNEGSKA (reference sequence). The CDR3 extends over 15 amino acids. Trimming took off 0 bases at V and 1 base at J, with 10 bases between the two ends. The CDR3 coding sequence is TGCAGTGCTAGAGAGACGGGCAAGTCCTACAATGAGCAGTTCTTC. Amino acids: CSARETGKSYNEQFF.

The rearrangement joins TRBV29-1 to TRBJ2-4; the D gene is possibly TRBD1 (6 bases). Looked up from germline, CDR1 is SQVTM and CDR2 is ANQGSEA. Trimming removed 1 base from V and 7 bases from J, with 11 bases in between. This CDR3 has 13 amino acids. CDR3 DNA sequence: TGCAGCGTTGAAGGTACAGGGATGAACATTCAGTACTTC. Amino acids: CSVEGTGMNIQYF.

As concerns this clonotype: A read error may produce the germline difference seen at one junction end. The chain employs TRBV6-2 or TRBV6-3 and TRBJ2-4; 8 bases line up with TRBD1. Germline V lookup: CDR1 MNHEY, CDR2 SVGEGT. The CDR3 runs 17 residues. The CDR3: CAGSYLRTGRAKNIQYF. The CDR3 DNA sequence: TGTGCCGGCAGTTACCTCAGGACAGGGCGAGCCAAAAACATTCAGTACTTC.

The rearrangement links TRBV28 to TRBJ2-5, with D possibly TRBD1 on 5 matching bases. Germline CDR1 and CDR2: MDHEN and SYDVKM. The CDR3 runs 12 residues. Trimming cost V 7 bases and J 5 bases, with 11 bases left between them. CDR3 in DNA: TGTGCCAGCAAGGGGTTTGGGGAGACCCAGTACTTC. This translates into CASKGFGETQYF.

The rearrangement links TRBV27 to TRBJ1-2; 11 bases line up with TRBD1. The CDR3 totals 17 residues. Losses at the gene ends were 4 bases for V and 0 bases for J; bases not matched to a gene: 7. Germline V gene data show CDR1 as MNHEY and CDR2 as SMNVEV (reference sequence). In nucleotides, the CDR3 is TGTGCCAGCAGTTCCGCCGGACAGGGGGCCTCTAACTATGGCTACACCTTC. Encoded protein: CASSSAGQGASNYGYTF.

CDR3 in amino acids: CASSLGQGDTETQYF. The DNA of the CDR3 is TGTGCCAGCAGCCTGGGACAGGGGGATACAGAGACCCAGTACTTC. V and J are TRBV7-9 and TRBJ2-5; TRBD1 agrees at 11 bases. There are 15 residues in the CDR3. Germline CDR1 SEHNR, CDR2 FQNEAQ (reference sequence). J gave up 4 bases and V 5 bases, and 6 bases lay outside the gene matches.

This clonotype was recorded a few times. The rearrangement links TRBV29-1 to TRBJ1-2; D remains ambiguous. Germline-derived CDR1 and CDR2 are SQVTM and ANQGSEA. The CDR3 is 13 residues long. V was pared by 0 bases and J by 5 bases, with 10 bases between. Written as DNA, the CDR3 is TGCAGCGTTGAAGAGTCGTTGCAGTATGGCTACACCTTC. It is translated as CSVEESLQYGYTF.

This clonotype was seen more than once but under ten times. Here the CDR3 reads CASSHMWTEGDTQYF. The CDR3 nucleotides read TGCGCCAGCAGCCACATGTGGACAGAAGGGGATACGCAGTATTTT. V usage is TRBV5-1 and J usage is TRBJ2-3; weak D call: TRBD1 (6 bases). Germline loops: CDR1 SGHRS, CDR2 YFSETQ. This CDR3 is 15 amino acids long. Trimming took 4 bases from V and 6 from J, leaving 18 bases between them.

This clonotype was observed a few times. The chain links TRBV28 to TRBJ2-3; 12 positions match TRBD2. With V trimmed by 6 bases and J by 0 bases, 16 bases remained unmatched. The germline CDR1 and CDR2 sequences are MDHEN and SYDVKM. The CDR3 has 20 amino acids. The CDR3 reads CASRALLAGGPRTSTDTQYF. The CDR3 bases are TGTGCCAGCAGGGCCTTGCTAGCGGGGGGGCCTCGGACTAGCACAGATACGCAGTATTTT.

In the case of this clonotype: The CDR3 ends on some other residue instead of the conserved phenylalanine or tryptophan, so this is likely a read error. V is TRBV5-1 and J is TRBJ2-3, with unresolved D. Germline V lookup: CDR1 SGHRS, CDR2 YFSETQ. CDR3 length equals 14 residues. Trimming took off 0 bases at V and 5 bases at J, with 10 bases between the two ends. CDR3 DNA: TGCGCCAGCAGCTTGGGGCCGACGCAAGATACGCAGTATTTA. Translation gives CASSLGPTQDTQYL.